This is a list of T cell receptor beta chains from one sample in a study of blood T cells in healthy people across ages. TCRdb passed the 5' RACE reads through MiXCR, listing each CDR3 protein once. This table has some 1.5 million distinct CDR3 sequences, approximately 42% appearing once. Material for sequencing was blood. All receptors derive from a woman in her late teens or twenties in good health. Both conserved end residues are trimmed from each CDR3. The order of the fields is CDR3 protein, V gene, D gene, J gene. The D gene is left open where the match is weak.

cdr3_aa: ASSKRPPGLASERNPQETQY
v_call: TRBV4-1
d_call: TRBD2
j_call: TRBJ2-5

cdr3_aa: ASSPRTGTQNGELF
v_call: TRBV28
d_call: -
j_call: TRBJ2-2

cdr3_aa: ASRPGTAWGEQY
v_call: TRBV12-3/TRBV12-4
d_call: TRBD1
j_call: TRBJ2-7

cdr3_aa: ASSPHMDTQY
v_call: TRBV3-1
d_call: -
j_call: TRBJ2-3

cdr3_aa: ASRRLLGSYEQY
v_call: TRBV6-2/TRBV6-3
d_call: -
j_call: TRBJ2-7

cdr3_aa: ASSHANNNEQF
v_call: TRBV27
d_call: -
j_call: TRBJ2-1

cdr3_aa: ASSLTSPTGEQY
v_call: TRBV6-2/TRBV6-3
d_call: -
j_call: TRBJ2-7

cdr3_aa: ASSYYRGLETQY
v_call: TRBV5-1
d_call: TRBD1
j_call: -

cdr3_aa: ASSIISGGGSDEQF
v_call: TRBV19
d_call: TRBD1
j_call: TRBJ2-1

cdr3_aa: SAPVVGEATDTQY
v_call: TRBV20-1
d_call: -
j_call: TRBJ2-3

cdr3_aa: ASSLREPRAGKDTQY
v_call: TRBV7-9
d_call: -
j_call: TRBJ2-3

cdr3_aa: ATSDSSADTQY
v_call: TRBV24-1
d_call: -
j_call: TRBJ2-3

cdr3_aa: ASSLEGGQSTDTQY
v_call: TRBV9
d_call: -
j_call: TRBJ2-3

cdr3_aa: SASQGSREY
v_call: TRBV20-1
d_call: -
j_call: TRBJ2-5

cdr3_aa: ASSRDSTSSYEQY
v_call: TRBV6-2/TRBV6-3
d_call: TRBD1
j_call: TRBJ2-7

cdr3_aa: ASSLRATLDWYYNEQF
v_call: TRBV7-9
d_call: -
j_call: TRBJ2-1

cdr3_aa: ASSWGQDTQY
v_call: TRBV11-2
d_call: -
j_call: TRBJ2-3

cdr3_aa: ASSPRDPRTDTQY
v_call: TRBV5-1
d_call: -
j_call: TRBJ2-3

cdr3_aa: ASSPTRREKLF
v_call: TRBV16
d_call: -
j_call: TRBJ1-4

cdr3_aa: ATSTPRAYADTQY
v_call: TRBV15
d_call: -
j_call: TRBJ2-3

cdr3_aa: ATGDPARNEQF
v_call: TRBV24-1
d_call: -
j_call: TRBJ2-1

cdr3_aa: ASSFRGGVWEQY
v_call: TRBV27
d_call: -
j_call: -

cdr3_aa: SVTLGPRMEQY
v_call: TRBV29-1
d_call: -
j_call: TRBJ2-7

cdr3_aa: ASSRDYMNEQY
v_call: TRBV3-1
d_call: TRBD2
j_call: TRBJ2-5

cdr3_aa: ASSEVGQGAYNEQY
v_call: TRBV2
d_call: TRBD1
j_call: -

cdr3_aa: ASSLVALGAKETQY
v_call: TRBV7-8
d_call: -
j_call: -

cdr3_aa: ASSLVQTSREQY
v_call: TRBV5-1
d_call: -
j_call: -

cdr3_aa: ASRVLAGTRNEQF
v_call: TRBV2
d_call: TRBD2
j_call: TRBJ2-1

cdr3_aa: ASSARGSGNEQF
v_call: TRBV4-3
d_call: TRBD2
j_call: TRBJ2-1

cdr3_aa: AISEDGTGDIYGYT
v_call: TRBV10-3
d_call: TRBD1
j_call: TRBJ1-2

cdr3_aa: ASSARRTEAF
v_call: TRBV19
d_call: -
j_call: TRBJ1-1

cdr3_aa: ASSAGTGAAF
v_call: TRBV5-1
d_call: TRBD1
j_call: TRBJ1-1

cdr3_aa: ATSRGPTSGANVLT
v_call: TRBV15
d_call: -
j_call: TRBJ2-6

cdr3_aa: ASSPRGGSGGVNEQY
v_call: TRBV9
d_call: TRBD2
j_call: TRBJ2-5

cdr3_aa: ASSQFNQPQH
v_call: TRBV14
d_call: -
j_call: TRBJ1-5

cdr3_aa: SASRENSNQPQH
v_call: TRBV20-1
d_call: -
j_call: TRBJ1-5

cdr3_aa: VSSVPRGGAHSEQY
v_call: TRBV28
d_call: -
j_call: TRBJ2-7

cdr3_aa: ASSQHGLKETQY
v_call: TRBV3-1
d_call: -
j_call: TRBJ2-5

cdr3_aa: ASSPRGGGSDTQY
v_call: TRBV7-9
d_call: -
j_call: TRBJ2-3

cdr3_aa: ASSLVDRGSPLH
v_call: TRBV12-3/TRBV12-4
d_call: TRBD1
j_call: TRBJ1-6

cdr3_aa: ASEGSGYEQY
v_call: TRBV7-8
d_call: -
j_call: TRBJ2-7

cdr3_aa: ASSRDRVMDTQY
v_call: TRBV12-3/TRBV12-4
d_call: TRBD1
j_call: TRBJ2-3

cdr3_aa: ASSPEAGLADTQY
v_call: TRBV7-2
d_call: -
j_call: TRBJ2-3

cdr3_aa: ASSDSESTDTQY
v_call: TRBV27
d_call: -
j_call: TRBJ2-3

cdr3_aa: ASSPGLTFNEQF
v_call: TRBV4-2
d_call: -
j_call: TRBJ2-1

cdr3_aa: ASSHRPDSNQPQH
v_call: TRBV4-2
d_call: -
j_call: TRBJ1-5

cdr3_aa: ASSQDWDGAYNEQF
v_call: TRBV4-3
d_call: -
j_call: TRBJ2-1

cdr3_aa: AISESRGGQGALTQY
v_call: TRBV10-3
d_call: TRBD1
j_call: TRBJ2-3

cdr3_aa: SARDAGNAENIQY
v_call: TRBV20-1
d_call: -
j_call: TRBJ2-4

cdr3_aa: ASSQSSLTVAF
v_call: TRBV3-1
d_call: -
j_call: TRBJ1-1

cdr3_aa: ASSAWTDQETQY
v_call: TRBV19
d_call: -
j_call: TRBJ2-5

cdr3_aa: SASIIGTGTNYGYA
v_call: TRBV20-1
d_call: TRBD1
j_call: TRBJ1-2